The clone carrying this T cell receptor (beta chain) appeared a single time. The sample originates from a study of blood T cell repertoires in COVID-19. Looking at the study overall: T cells, B-cell-depleted T cells, or PBMCs supplied cDNA or gDNA.

Authors' analysis steps: Scientists estimated how many nucleated cells there were by amplifying reference gene primers. Sequencing used immunoSEQ multiplex PCR; TCRdb keeps in-frame clones, though not all of them. V, J and clone size were drawn from that table, and D and trimming were deduced from the DNA. In the table there are a few hundred thousand clones, roughly 82% of which are singletons. In germline, CDR1 is DFQATT, CDR2 SNEGSKA (reference sequence). This CDR3 is built from 11 residues. Trimming stripped 0 bases from V and 14 bases from J, with 11 bases between. Source material: peripheral blood. The gene calls are TRBV20-1 and TRBJ2-1; D call uncertain. This clonotype was sampled from a man aged 80 or over with acute or convalescent COVID-19. CDR3 nucleotide sequence: TGCAGTGCTAGAGATGTGCCTAGAGAGTTCTTC. It codes for CSARDVPREFF.